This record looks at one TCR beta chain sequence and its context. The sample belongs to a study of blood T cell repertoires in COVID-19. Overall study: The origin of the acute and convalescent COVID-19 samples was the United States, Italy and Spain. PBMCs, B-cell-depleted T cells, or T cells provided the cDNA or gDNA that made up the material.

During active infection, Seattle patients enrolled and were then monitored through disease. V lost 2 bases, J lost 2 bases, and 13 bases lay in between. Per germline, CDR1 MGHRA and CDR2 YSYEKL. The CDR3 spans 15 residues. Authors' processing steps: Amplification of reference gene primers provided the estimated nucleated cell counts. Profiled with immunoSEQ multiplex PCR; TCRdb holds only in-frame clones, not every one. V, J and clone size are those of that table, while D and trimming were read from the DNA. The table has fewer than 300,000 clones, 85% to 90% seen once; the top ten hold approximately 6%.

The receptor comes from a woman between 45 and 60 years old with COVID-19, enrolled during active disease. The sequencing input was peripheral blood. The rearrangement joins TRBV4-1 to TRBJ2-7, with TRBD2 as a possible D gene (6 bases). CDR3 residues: CASSQPGLLTYEQYF. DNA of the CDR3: TGCGCCAGCAGCCAACCGGGACTTCTTACCTACGAGCAGTACTTC.